The 22 T cell receptor beta chains listed next were all sequenced from one sample in a study of memory CD4+ T cells and cytomegalovirus serostatus. Single viable CD3+CD4+CD8-CD45RO+ cells were sorted as the memory CD4+ T cells. Assay: immunoSEQ multiplex PCR; the TCRdb copy retains only in-frame clones and omits some. The sample holds about 42,000 clones, roughly 78% seen once. Sequences were obtained from memory CD4+ T cells from blood. Receptors were obtained from an adult in good health and CMV-seronegative.

The chain joins TRBV29-1 to TRBJ2-2; D gene unclear. The germline V gene encodes CDR1 SQVTM and CDR2 ANQGSEA. The CDR3 runs to 11 residues. V was trimmed by 5 bases and J by 7 bases, leaving 8 bases between them. CDR3 coding DNA: TGCAGCGTTTCTCGAGGCGGGGAGCTGTTTTTT. Translated, it gives CSVSRGGELFF.

This chain links TRBV6-5 with TRBJ1-1; the D is unclear. The CDR3 is 11 residues long. CDR1 MNHEY and CDR2 SVGAGI come from the germline V gene. Trimming removed 6 bases at V and 5 bases at J, with 7 bases between. CDR3 residues: CASSRDTEAFF. For the CDR3, the DNA is TGTGCCAGCAGCCGAGATACTGAAGCTTTCTTT.

This clone was counted a single time. V gene TRBV6-5 combines with J gene TRBJ2-3; D is ambiguous. The CDR3 spans 14 residues. Germline values: CDR1 MNHEY, CDR2 SVGAGI. V lost 0 bases and J lost 2, with 6 bases in between. The CDR3 sequence: CASSYSTYTDTQYF. CDR3 DNA sequence: TGTGCCAGCAGTTACTCGACCTACACAGATACGCAGTATTTT.

Only one count was recorded for this clone. This same CDR3 is encoded by further DNA sequences in the sample. The chain links TRBV7-9 to TRBJ1-5; D perhaps matches TRBD1 (6 bases). V lost 5 bases to trimming and J lost 4 bases, with 12 bases between them. Germline values: CDR1 SEHNR, CDR2 FQNEAQ (reference sequence). CDR3 size: 14 residues. This chain's CDR3 is CASSLGARNQPQHF. The CDR3, as DNA: TGTGCCAGCAGCCTGGGGGCAAGAAATCAGCCCCAGCATTTT. The full variable domain, rest sourced from reference TRBV7-9 and TRBJ1-5, is DTGVSQNPRHKITKRGQNVTFRCDPISEHNRLYWYRQTLGQGPEFLTYFQNEAQLEKSRLLSDRFSAERPKGSFSTLEIQRTEQGDSAMYLCASSLGARNQPQHFGDGTRLSIL.

CDR3 DNA sequence: TGTGCCAGCAGCGGGACAGGGGGCGCGACCCAAGAGACCCAGTACTTC. It codes for CASSGTGGATQETQYF. The chain has TRBV6-6 and TRBJ2-5; TRBD1 aligns across 12 bases. V lost 6 bases, J lost 1 base, and 6 bases stayed unmatched. This CDR3 has 16 amino acids. CDR1 is MNHNY, CDR2 SVGAGI, per germline (reference sequence).

The V and J genes are TRBV5-1 and TRBJ1-4; D gene unclear. V lost 0 bases and J 4 bases, leaving 7 bases between the germline ends. The CDR3 covers 14 residues. The germline V gene encodes CDR1 SGHRS and CDR2 YFSETQ. CDR3 DNA sequence: TGCGCCAGCAGCTTGGGACAACTTAATGAAAAACTGTTTTTT. This gives the protein CASSLGQLNEKLFF.

V usage is TRBV5-6 and J usage is TRBJ1-6, with 9 positions matching TRBD1. This CDR3 region has 16 residues. V lost 3 bases, J lost 4 bases, and 5 bases stayed unmatched. The germline V gene encodes CDR1 SGHDT and CDR2 YYEEEE. The CDR3 DNA reads TGTGCCAGCAGCTACCGGACAGGGGATTATAATTCACCCCTCCACTTT. Translation gives CASSYRTGDYNSPLHF.

The chain carries TRBV5-1 and TRBJ1-1; D is undetermined. V dropped 0 bases and J dropped 2 bases, with 11 bases sitting between them. The CDR3 is made up of 15 amino acids. Germline CDR1 and CDR2: SGHRS and YFSETQ. The CDR3 loop reads CASSLANGLNTEAFF. The CDR3 coding sequence is TGCGCCAGCAGCTTGGCCAATGGGCTCAACACTGAAGCTTTCTTT.

The chain combines TRBV9 with TRBJ1-1, with D unclear. CDR3 length: 15 residues. V lost 0 bases, J lost 5 bases, and 14 bases lay in between. Germline CDR1 SGDLS, CDR2 YYNGEE. This CDR3 reads CASSVGVALGTEAFF. The CDR3 bases are TGTGCCAGCAGCGTAGGGGTGGCCCTGGGGACTGAAGCTTTCTTT.

V gene TRBV7-7 combines with J gene TRBJ2-2; D may be TRBD2 (6 bases). The CDR3 covers 15 residues. The V end lost 2 bases, the J end lost 3 bases, and 10 bases lay between the germline ends. Germline loops: CDR1 SSHAT, CDR2 FNYEAQ (reference sequence). The CDR3 coding sequence is TGTGCCAGCAGCTTATATTCGGGGGACACCGGGGAGCTGTTTTTT. This translates into CASSLYSGDTGELFF.

The chain is built from TRBV21-1 and TRBJ1-1. TRBV21-1 is an annotated pseudogene. The CDR3 totals 13 residues. In DNA form, the CDR3 reads TGTGCCAGCAGCATGCCCCTTAACACTGAAGCTTTCTTT. This sequence encodes CASSMPLNTEAFF.

The chain is built from TRBV6-5 and TRBJ1-5; D uncertain. Trimming removed 2 bases at V and 4 bases at J, with 9 bases between. The germline gives CDR1 MNHEY, CDR2 SVGAGI. This CDR3 is 14 amino acids long. This chain's CDR3 is CASSYDGFNQPQHF. The CDR3, as DNA: TGTGCCAGCAGTTACGACGGCTTTAATCAGCCCCAGCATTTT.

This chain joins TRBV14 and TRBJ1-6; D is perhaps TRBD1 (6 bases). Trimming stripped 0 bases from V and 3 bases from J, with 12 bases between. The CDR3 runs to 17 residues. The germline V gene encodes CDR1 SGHDN and CDR2 FVKESK. The CDR3, as DNA: TGTGCCAGCAGCCAAGAGCAGGGGCCCGTCTATAATTCACCCCTCCACTTT. The encoded protein is CASSQEQGPVYNSPLHF.

The V gene is TRBV15, the J gene TRBJ1-4, with D perhaps TRBD1 (5 bases). Germline lookup yields CDR1 LNHNV and CDR2 YYDKDF (reference sequence). This CDR3 has 15 amino acids. V lost 6 bases, J lost 7 bases, and 18 bases lay in between. The CDR3: CATRRVVGAGEKLFF. The CDR3 nucleotides are TGTGCCACCAGAAGGGTTGTAGGGGCAGGTGAAAAACTGTTTTTT.

The rearrangement joins TRBV19 to TRBJ2-1; TRBD1 matches 7 bases. Germline CDR1 is LNHDA and CDR2 is SQIVND (reference sequence). Trimming at V came to 4 bases and at J to 4 bases, leaving 10 bases not matched to a gene. This CDR3 comprises 16 residues. This CDR3 is CASSTAGTRGYNEQFF. The DNA of the CDR3 is TGTGCCAGTAGTACCGCCGGGACCAGGGGGTACAATGAGCAGTTCTTC.

The chain carries TRBV28 and TRBJ1-3; a possible D gene is TRBD1 (5 bases). This CDR3 is 13 amino acids long. Germline values: CDR1 MDHEN, CDR2 SYDVKM. Trimming pared 6 bases from V and 4 bases from J, leaving 10 bases between. DNA of the CDR3: TGTGCCAGCAGAACCCCAGGGGGAAACACCATATATTTT. Protein sequence: CASRTPGGNTIYF.

This clone was seen only a few times. The junction shows a germline mismatch at one end, possibly a read error. This chain joins TRBV4-2 and TRBJ2-2; D perhaps matches TRBD1 (6 bases). The CDR3 extends over 15 amino acids. CDR1 and CDR2 from the germline V gene are LGHNA and YNFKEQ. CDR3 sequence: CASSQGTLNTGELFF. CDR3 bases: TGTGCCAGCAGTCAAGGGACACTTAACACCGGGGAGCTGTTTTTT.

This clone has a handful of counts. The chain's CDR3 is CAWLPGAVEAFF. The CDR3, as DNA: TGTGCCTGGCTCCCTGGGGCTGTTGAAGCTTTCTTT. The chain has TRBV30 and TRBJ1-1, with D possibly TRBD1 on 5 matching bases. This CDR3 is 12 amino acids long. V lost 5 bases and J 7 bases, leaving 14 bases between the germline ends. From germline, CDR1 is GTSNPN and CDR2 SVGIG (reference sequence).

The chain links TRBV6-5 to TRBJ2-7; 7 bases align to TRBD2. The CDR3 spans 12 residues. Germline CDR1 and CDR2: MNHEY and SVGAGI. The junction had 6 bases not matched to a gene; V was cut back by 6 bases and J by 7 bases. The CDR3: CASSRTRDEQYF. CDR3 DNA: TGTGCCAGCAGCAGGACTAGGGATGAGCAGTACTTC.

V usage is TRBV2 and J usage is TRBJ2-2; D possibly uses TRBD1 or TRBD2 (6 bases each). V lost 3 bases to trimming and J lost 4 bases, with 12 bases between them. The germline V gene encodes CDR1 SNHLY and CDR2 FYNNEI. This CDR3 is built from 15 residues. DNA of the CDR3: TGTGCCAGCAGTGAGTGGGGGGCTAGCACCGGGGAGCTGTTTTTT. Protein product: CASSEWGASTGELFF.

This chain joins TRBV4-2 and TRBJ2-5; the match to TRBD1 covers 7 bases. Trimming removed 4 bases from V and 1 base from J; junction bases left unmatched: 3. Germline lookup yields CDR1 LGHNA and CDR2 YNFKEQ. The CDR3 totals 14 residues. The CDR3 here is CASSRQGVQETQYF. The CDR3 region has the DNA TGTGCCAGCAGCCGCCAGGGGGTCCAAGAGACCCAGTACTTC.

The chain combines TRBV30 with TRBJ1-3; 9 bases match TRBD1. Unmatched junction bases numbered 11, after V lost 2 bases and J lost 0 bases. Germline assignment: CDR1 GTSNPN and CDR2 SVGIG (reference sequence). There are 18 residues in the CDR3. CDR3 loop: CAWSRLLGTGRSGNTIYF. As DNA, the CDR3 is TGTGCCTGGAGTCGCCTTCTTGGGACAGGGCGCTCTGGAAACACCATATATTTT.